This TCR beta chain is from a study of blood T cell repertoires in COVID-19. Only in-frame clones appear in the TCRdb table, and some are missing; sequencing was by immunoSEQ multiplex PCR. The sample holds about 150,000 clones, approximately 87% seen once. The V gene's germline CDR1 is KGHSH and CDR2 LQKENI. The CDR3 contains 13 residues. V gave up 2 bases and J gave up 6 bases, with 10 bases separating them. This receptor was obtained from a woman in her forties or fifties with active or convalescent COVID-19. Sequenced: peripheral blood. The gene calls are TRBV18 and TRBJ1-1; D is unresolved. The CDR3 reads CASSPTSGSEAFF. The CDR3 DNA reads TGTGCCAGCTCACCAACTTCCGGGTCTGAAGCTTTCTTT.